Following are 10 T cell receptor beta chains from one sample sequenced in a study of identical twins. TCRdb passed the 5' RACE reads through MiXCR, listing each CDR3 protein once. The repertoire holds 300,000 to 400,000 distinct CDR3 sequences, with around 9.7% as singletons. The sample comprised naive T cells sorted from blood. Receptors were obtained from a woman between 45 and 60 years old in good health.

The V gene is TRBV29-1, the J gene TRBJ2-7; 10 bases map to TRBD1. CDR3 length: 17 amino acids. The V gene's germline CDR1 is SQVTM and CDR2 ANQGSEA. With 4 bases clipped from V and 0 bases from J, the junction kept 12 bases outside the gene matches. This CDR3 reads CSVVGLSGTGASYEQYF. The CDR3 DNA reads TGCAGCGTTGTAGGCCTGTCCGGGACAGGGGCCTCCTACGAGCAGTACTTC.

This clonotype occurred many times. The gene calls are TRBV29-1 and TRBJ2-5; 8 bases align to TRBD1. The CDR3 has 16 residues. Germline trimming cut 7 bases from V and 7 bases from J; bases unmatched to any gene: 20. Per germline, CDR1 SQVTM and CDR2 ANQGSEA. The CDR3 DNA is TGCAGCGCCGGGGGTTATCGGACAGGGATCAGAGGGACCCAGTACTTC. It translates to CSAGGYRTGIRGTQYF.

V gene TRBV18 combines with J gene TRBJ2-2; tentatively, D is TRBD1 (6 bases). Trimming stripped 0 bases from V and 5 bases from J, with 10 bases between. The CDR3 runs 15 residues. Germline CDR1 KGHSH, CDR2 LQKENI. CDR3 sequence: CASSPPGARTGELFF. Here the CDR3 DNA reads TGTGCCAGCTCACCACCGGGGGCAAGGACCGGGGAGCTGTTTTTT. The variable domain in full, completed from reference TRBV18 and TRBJ2-2, reads NAGVMQNPRHLVRRRGQEARLRCSPMKGHSHVYWYRQLPEEGLKFMVYLQKENIIDESGMPKERFSAEFPKEGPSILRIQQVVRGDSAAYFCASSPPGARTGELFFGEGSRLTVL.

The chain recombines TRBV10-3 with TRBJ2-7, with TRBD2 as a possible D gene (5 bases). Trimming pared 0 bases from V and 5 bases from J, leaving 17 bases between. CDR1 ENHRY and CDR2 SYGVKD come from the germline V gene. The CDR3 is 16 residues long. The chain's CDR3 is CAISESTRGDPNEQYF. The CDR3 DNA is TGTGCCATCAGTGAGTCGACTCGGGGTGACCCCAACGAGCAGTACTTC.

The chain uses TRBV5-1 and TRBJ1-2, with a weak D call TRBD1 (5 bases). V gave up 4 bases and J gave up 7 bases, with 14 bases separating them. This CDR3 spans 13 amino acids. Looked up from germline, CDR1 is SGHRS and CDR2 is YFSETQ. The CDR3 bases are TGCGCCAGCAGCAGTGGACATGAGGTTGGCTACACCTTC. It yields the protein CASSSGHEVGYTF.

The rearrangement links TRBV6-2 or TRBV6-3 to TRBJ2-1, with D perhaps TRBD1 (6 bases). Trimming left V 6 bases short and J 8 bases short, with 26 bases between. The CDR3 contains 17 residues. CDR1 is MNHEY and CDR2 is SVGEGT in the germline V gene. This CDR3 is CASSQEPLGHSGDEQFF. In nucleotides, the CDR3 is TGTGCCAGCAGCCAAGAACCACTGGGACACTCCGGGGATGAGCAGTTCTTC.

This clonotype has only a few counts. This chain connects TRBV28 to TRBJ1-6, with unresolved D. Trimming shortened V by 4 bases and J by 5 bases, and 6 bases separated the two germline ends. Per germline, CDR1 MDHEN and CDR2 SYDVKM. The CDR3 length is 13 residues. CDR3 DNA sequence: TGTGCCAGCAGTTGGGGTAATAATTCACCCCTCCACTTT. Encoded protein: CASSWGNNSPLHF.

The chain has TRBV12-3 or TRBV12-4 and TRBJ2-2; D is perhaps TRBD1 (5 bases). CDR3 length: 16 amino acids. V lost 2 bases, J lost 5 bases, and 15 bases lay in between. The CDR3 bases are TGTGCCAGCAGTTTATGGGGCCAGGTGGCTACCGGGGAGCTGTTTTTT. Protein: CASSLWGQVATGELFF.

This clonotype has just a few counts. The rearrangement uses TRBV6-5 and TRBJ2-1; 8 nucleotides agree with TRBD2. The CDR3 is made up of 15 amino acids. CDR1 MNHEY and CDR2 SVGAGI come from the germline V gene. V was pared by 8 bases and J by 4 bases, with 10 bases of the junction left unmatched. The CDR3 coding sequence is TGTGCCAGCGGATCAATAGCGGGGCCGTACAATGAGCAGTTCTTC. This translates into CASGSIAGPYNEQFF.

This clonotype has ten or more counts. The genes are TRBV12-3 or TRBV12-4 and TRBJ1-1; 8 positions match TRBD1. This CDR3 comprises 13 residues. The trim removed 3 bases at V and 10 bases at J, leaving 7 bases unmatched. CDR3 DNA sequence: TGTGCCAGCAGTTTCCCTGGGACAGGTGGAGCTTTCTTT. Translating gives CASSFPGTGGAFF.